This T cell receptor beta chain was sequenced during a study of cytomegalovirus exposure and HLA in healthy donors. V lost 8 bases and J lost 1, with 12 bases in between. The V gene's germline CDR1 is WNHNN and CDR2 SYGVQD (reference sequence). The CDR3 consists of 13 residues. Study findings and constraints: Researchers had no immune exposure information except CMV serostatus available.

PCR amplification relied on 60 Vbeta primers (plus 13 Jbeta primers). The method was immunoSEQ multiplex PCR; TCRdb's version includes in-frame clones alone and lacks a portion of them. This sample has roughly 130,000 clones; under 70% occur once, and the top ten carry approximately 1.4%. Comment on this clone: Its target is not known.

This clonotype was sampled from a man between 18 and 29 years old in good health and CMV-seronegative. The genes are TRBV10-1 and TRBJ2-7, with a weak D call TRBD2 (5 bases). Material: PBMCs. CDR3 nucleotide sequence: TGCGCCAGCGGACCCGGGAATTCCTACGAGCAGTACTTC. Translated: CASGPGNSYEQYF.